These 32 T cell receptor beta chains came from one sample sequenced in a study of post-analysis software for immune sequencing data. These TCRs are of unknown antigen specificity. Unique molecular identifiers featured in each of the TCR beta cDNA libraries. TCRdb called the PCR reads again in MiXCR, with one record for every CDR3 protein. The sample has roughly 200,000 distinct CDR3 sequences; 29% are singletons. Study results and caveats: Higher frequency in patients than in controls was seen for roughly five TRBV segments, with TRBV5-6, TRBV5-1 and TRBV20-1 among them.

Specimen: blood. The receptors stem from a girl aged 2 to 17 with multiple sclerosis.

Note on this clonotype: An end of the junction does not agree with germline; a read error may underlie this. V is TRBV25-1 and J is TRBJ2-1, with D perhaps TRBD1 (6 bases). The J call is doubtful: the DNA matches TRBJ2-7 better. CDR1 MGHDK and CDR2 SYGVNS come from the germline V gene. The CDR3 spans 15 residues. CDR3 DNA: TGTGCTAGCAGTGAATCTGGGGGCTTCTACAATGAGCAGTACTTC. The encoded protein is CASSESGGFYNEQYF.

This clonotype was detected only a few times. The V gene is TRBV18, the J gene TRBJ2-1; 8 nucleotides match TRBD1. CDR3 length equals 15 residues. J gave up 7 bases and V 3 bases, and 8 bases lay outside the gene matches. The germline V gene has CDR1 KGHSH and CDR2 LQKENI. The CDR3 nucleotides read TGTGCCAGCTCACCCGGACAGGGTTATAGGAATGAGCAGTTCTTC. This encodes CASSPGQGYRNEQFF.

A few counts support this clonotype. The chain is built from TRBV28 and TRBJ1-1; D not certain. V was cut by 5 bases and J by 0 bases, with 16 bases left in between. Germline loops: CDR1 MDHEN, CDR2 SYDVKM. This CDR3 has 16 amino acids. The CDR3 DNA is TGTGCCAGCAGTCCGGACCAGGAGGTGATGAACACTGAAGCTTTCTTT. The encoded protein is CASSPDQEVMNTEAFF.

This clonotype was observed a few times. The chain recombines TRBV7-2 with TRBJ1-1; 7 bases are a match to TRBD1. Trimming removed 5 bases from V and 5 bases from J; junction bases left unmatched: 8. This CDR3 region has 14 residues. Germline V lookup: CDR1 SGHTA, CDR2 FQGNSA. The chain's CDR3 is CASSRRTGGTEAFF. The CDR3 nucleotides read TGTGCCAGCAGCCGGCGGACAGGAGGAACTGAAGCTTTCTTT.

CDR3 in DNA: TGCGCCAGCAGCCCCAGGGAAGGGGGCGGCGAGCAGTACTTC. Its protein is CASSPREGGGEQYF. This chain uses TRBV5-1 with TRBJ2-5, with TRBD1 matching 7 bases. The DNA matches TRBJ2-7 better at its end, which makes the J call doubtful. Germline V gene data show CDR1 as SGHRS and CDR2 as YFSETQ. CDR3 length equals 14 residues.

This clonotype was counted many times. The chain recombines TRBV7-3 with TRBJ2-3; 11 bases align to TRBD2. Germline V gives CDR1 SGHTA, CDR2 FQGTGA. V was pared by 2 bases and J by 4 bases, with 5 bases of the junction left unmatched. There are 16 residues in the CDR3. CDR3 nucleotides: TGTGCCAGCAGCTTAGGCGCTAGCGGGGGGTCAGATACGCAGTATTTT. As protein: CASSLGASGGSDTQYF.

This clonotype was found many times. This chain uses TRBV3-1 with TRBJ2-1; D is uncertain. The germline gives CDR1 LGHDT, CDR2 YNNKEL (reference sequence). V lost 4 bases and J 5 bases, leaving 6 bases between the germline ends. There are 12 residues in the CDR3. CDR3: CASSRVHNEQFF. The CDR3 DNA sequence: TGTGCCAGCAGCCGTGTACACAATGAGCAGTTCTTC.

This clonotype has at least ten counts. V and J are TRBV5-5 and TRBJ1-2; no reliable D call. The CDR3 extends over 14 amino acids. The V gene's germline CDR1 is SGHKS and CDR2 YYEKEE (reference sequence). The germline V and J ends were trimmed by 0 bases and 2 bases, with 8 bases remaining between them. CDR3 in DNA: TGTGCCAGCAGCTTGGTACCGGGGAACTATGGCTACACCTTC. Its protein product is CASSLVPGNYGYTF.

Comment on this clonotype: A much larger clone differs by one base, so this may be a read error. The rearrangement uses TRBV20-1 and TRBJ2-5; 9 positions agree with TRBD1. The CDR3 covers 13 residues. V trimming: 6 bases; J trimming: 3 bases; junction bases outside the gene matches: 5. The germline V gene has CDR1 DFQATT and CDR2 SNEGSKA (reference sequence). CDR3 coding DNA: TGCAGTGCAGCGGGACAGGGCGAAGAGACCCAGTACTTC. This encodes CSAAGQGEETQYF.

This chain connects TRBV18 to TRBJ1-1; 9 nucleotides match TRBD1. The ends lost 6 bases at V and 0 bases at J; junction bases unmatched: 5. The CDR3 is 15 residues long. CDR1 KGHSH and CDR2 LQKENI come from the germline V gene. CDR3 amino acids: CASSPGQGLNTEAFF. Written as DNA, the CDR3 is TGTGCCAGCTCCCCAGGACAGGGGTTGAACACTGAAGCTTTCTTT.

The chain is built from TRBV5-6 and TRBJ2-7; the match to TRBD2 covers 10 bases. Germline CDR1 and CDR2: SGHDT and YYEEEE. J lost 2 bases, V lost 3 bases, and 2 bases had no gene match. CDR3 length: 14 residues. CDR3 region: CASSYSGRAYEQYF. The CDR3 nucleotides read TGTGCCAGCAGCTACAGCGGGAGGGCCTACGAGCAGTACTTC.

In its sample, this clonotype was seen a few times. This sequence joins TRBV5-1 and TRBJ1-1, with 7 bases matching TRBD1. CDR3 length: 13 residues. CDR1 is SGHRS and CDR2 is YFSETQ in the germline V gene. V gave up 4 bases and J gave up 8 bases; unmatched junction bases: 8. CDR3 nucleotide sequence: TGCGCCAGCAGCCCCATAAGACAGGGCGAAGCTTTCTTT. Translation: CASSPIRQGEAFF.

Remarks on this clonotype: A much larger clone sits a single nucleotide away, making a read error possible. The V and J genes are TRBV5-1 and TRBJ2-5; the match to TRBD2 covers 7 bases. Matching the DNA end better, TRBJ2-7 makes the J call doubtful. CDR1 and CDR2 from the germline V gene are SGHRS and YFSETQ. The CDR3 has 16 amino acids. The chain's CDR3 is CASSLGTGTTAGEQYF. In DNA form, the CDR3 reads TGCGCCAGCAGCTTGGGAACCGGGACTACCGCGGGCGAGCAGTACTTC.

This clonotype was picked up many times. This chain links TRBV28 with TRBJ2-7, with unresolved D. Germline V gene lookup returns CDR1 MDHEN and CDR2 SYDVKM. The V end was cut by 5 bases, the J end by 6 bases, with 17 bases between. This CDR3 is 14 amino acids long. The CDR3 loop reads CASSRFRAKGEQYF. The CDR3 nucleotides read TGTGCCAGCAGTAGATTCCGAGCCAAGGGCGAGCAGTACTTC.

This chain uses TRBV7-6 with TRBJ1-4; D not certain. Germline V gives CDR1 SGHVS, CDR2 FNYEAQ. The CDR3 consists of 14 residues. V was trimmed by 5 bases and J by 6 bases, leaving 13 bases between them. In DNA, the CDR3 is TGTGCCAGCAGCCCCACTCCCTGGGATGAAAAACTGTTTTTT. Translation: CASSPTPWDEKLFF.

Note on this clonotype: A single base separates this from a much larger clone, so it may be a read error. The chain carries TRBV20-1 and TRBJ2-1; 12 bases are shared with TRBD2. The CDR3 totals 18 residues. The germline V gene encodes CDR1 DFQATT and CDR2 SNEGSKA (reference sequence). The CDR3 sequence: CSTRVPPSSGRARNEQFF. CDR3 nucleotide sequence: TGCAGTACTAGAGTACCACCTTCTAGCGGGAGGGCCAGGAATGAGCAGTTCTTC.

The rearrangement uses TRBV11-2 and TRBJ2-7; D unclear. Germline loops: CDR1 SGHAT, CDR2 FQNNGV. Trimming removed 5 bases at V and 3 bases at J, with 14 bases between. The CDR3 spans 14 residues. The CDR3 DNA is TGTGCCAGCAGCCCCTTTTGGGCGCGCTACGAGCAGTACTTC. Its protein product is CASSPFWARYEQYF.

This clonotype appeared once. At one end the junction does not follow the germline gene, possibly because of a read error. The gene calls are TRBV19 and TRBJ2-6; D is perhaps TRBD1 or TRBD2 (5 bases each). Germline V gene data show CDR1 as LNHDA and CDR2 as SQIVND (reference sequence). The CDR3 is made up of 16 amino acids. For the CDR3, the DNA is TGTGCCGGTAGTATGTGGGGGACCTCTGGGGCCAACGTCCTGACTTTC. Its protein product is CAGSMWGTSGANVLTF.

Of note for this clonotype: At one boundary the junction diverges from the germline segment, which might be a read error. J is TRBJ2-7 and V is TRBV12-3 or TRBV12-4; D is undetermined. The CDR3 totals 11 residues. CDR3 sequence (DNA): TGTACCAGCAGTTTCCGTTACGAGCAGTACTTC. Protein product: CTSSFRYEQYF.

This clonotype was picked up many times. This chain uses TRBV5-6 with TRBJ2-7; D is unclear. V gave up 0 bases and J gave up 9 bases, with 7 bases separating them. CDR3 length: 11 residues. Germline V lookup: CDR1 SGHDT, CDR2 YYEEEE. In nucleotides, the CDR3 is TGTGCCAGCAGCTTGGCCAAGCGGCAGTACTTC. Its translation: CASSLAKRQYF.

This clonotype was seen repeatedly, ten times or more. V gene TRBV4-2 combines with J gene TRBJ2-7; 7 bases agree with TRBD2. CDR3 length: 15 amino acids. From germline, CDR1 is LGHNA and CDR2 YNFKEQ. The ends lost 1 base at V and 4 bases at J; junction bases unmatched: 7. The CDR3 bases are TGTGCCAGCAGCCAAGGGGGGGGAGTAGGGTACGAGCAGTACTTC. It specifies CASSQGGGVGYEQYF.

The rearrangement links TRBV6-2 or TRBV6-3 to TRBJ2-4; 10 positions agree with TRBD2. The CDR3 has 16 residues. V lost 6 bases to trimming and J lost 6 bases; unmatched junction nucleotides: 11. The germline CDR1 and CDR2 sequences are MNHEY and SVGEGT. CDR3 sequence: CASSDYASGGGNIQYF. CDR3 nucleotides: TGTGCCAGCAGCGACTACGCCAGCGGGGGGGGAAACATTCAGTACTTC.

J is TRBJ1-5 and V is TRBV20-1; 7 positions agree with TRBD1. CDR1 is DFQATT and CDR2 is SNEGSKA in the germline V gene (reference sequence). V lost 6 bases, J lost 3 bases, and 8 bases stayed unmatched. CDR3 length: 14 amino acids. The CDR3 bases are TGCAGTGCGACGACAGGGAGGACCAATCAGCCCCAGCATTTT. This gives the protein CSATTGRTNQPQHF.

This clonotype has at least ten counts. The V call is TRBV5-6, the J call TRBJ1-2; TRBD1 is a possible D gene (6 bases). From germline, CDR1 is SGHDT and CDR2 YYEEEE. V gave up 4 bases and J gave up 8 bases, with 12 bases separating them. This CDR3 has 12 residues. CDR3 in DNA: TGTGCCAGCAGCCACGGACAGCGAGGCTACACCTTC. Its protein is CASSHGQRGYTF.

Worth noting for this clonotype: A single base separates this from a much larger clone, so it may be a read error. V usage is TRBV29-1 and J usage is TRBJ2-1, with D tentatively TRBD1 or TRBD2 (5 bases each). CDR1 and CDR2 from the germline V gene are SQVTM and ANQGSEA. The CDR3 loop spans 15 amino acids. The germline V and J ends were trimmed by 7 bases and 3 bases, with 19 bases remaining between them. The CDR3 region is CSAPDGTQIYNEQFF. The CDR3 DNA reads as TGCAGCGCTCCCGACGGGACCCAAATCTACAATGAGCAGTTCTTC.

This clonotype was recorded a few times. This chain joins TRBV12-3 or TRBV12-4 and TRBJ1-2; D unclear. The V and J ends lost 5 bases and 0 bases respectively, with 10 bases between them. The CDR3 has 14 amino acids. The CDR3 protein is CASSNRGSNYGYTF. The CDR3 DNA follows: TGTGCCAGCAGTAACCGGGGTTCTAACTATGGCTACACCTTC.

There are many counts of this clonotype. The chain employs TRBV7-3 and TRBJ2-5; D gene ambiguous. The CDR3 runs 13 residues. Germline CDR1 and CDR2: SGHTA and FQGTGA. V lost 2 bases, J lost 5 bases, and 9 bases lay in between. The CDR3 reads CASSLGVGETQYF. The CDR3 nucleotides read TGTGCCAGCAGCTTAGGAGTGGGGGAGACCCAGTACTTC.

A remark on this clonotype: A read error is possible here, since a much larger clone lies one base away. The chain employs TRBV6-5 and TRBJ2-3; D is perhaps TRBD2 (5 bases). The germline V gene encodes CDR1 MNHEY and CDR2 SVGAGI. CDR3 length equals 14 residues. DNA for the CDR3: TGTGCCGGCAGTTACGGCGGGAGCACAGATACGCAGTATTTT. This gives the protein CAGSYGGSTDTQYF.

This clonotype was counted at least ten times. The chain combines TRBV20-1 with TRBJ2-7, with 7 bases aligning to TRBD2. CDR3 length equals 13 residues. The germline V gene encodes CDR1 DFQATT and CDR2 SNEGSKA (reference sequence). Trimming removed 5 bases from V and 2 bases from J; junction bases left unmatched: 6. This CDR3 reads CSAAGGSAYEQYF. The CDR3 DNA reads TGCAGTGCTGCGGGCGGGAGTGCCTACGAGCAGTACTTC.

This clonotype came up many times. The V call is TRBV28, the J call TRBJ2-1; the D is unclear. V lost 6 bases to trimming and J lost 5 bases, with 11 bases between them. The CDR3 has 13 amino acids. Per the germline V gene, CDR1 is MDHEN and CDR2 is SYDVKM. CDR3 sequence (DNA): TGTGCCAGCAGCTATGTTGTCGACAATGAGCAGTTCTTC. This codes for CASSYVVDNEQFF.

This clonotype was picked up many times. The chain has TRBV20-1 and TRBJ2-3; 9 bases match TRBD2. Per germline, CDR1 DFQATT and CDR2 SNEGSKA (reference sequence). CDR3 size: 12 residues. After removal of 5 bases from V and 6 bases from J, the junction contained 3 bases not matched to a gene. Here the CDR3 DNA reads TGCAGTGCTGGAGGACTAGCGGATACGCAGTATTTT. Amino acid sequence: CSAGGLADTQYF.

This clonotype was seen at least ten times. The chain has TRBV12-3 or TRBV12-4 and TRBJ2-1; D is unclear. The germline V and J ends were trimmed by 5 bases and 4 bases, with 12 bases remaining between them. This CDR3 is 14 amino acids long. The CDR3 sequence: CASSPPGSYNEQFF. CDR3 nucleotide sequence: TGTGCCAGCAGTCCTCCTGGGTCGTACAATGAGCAGTTCTTC.